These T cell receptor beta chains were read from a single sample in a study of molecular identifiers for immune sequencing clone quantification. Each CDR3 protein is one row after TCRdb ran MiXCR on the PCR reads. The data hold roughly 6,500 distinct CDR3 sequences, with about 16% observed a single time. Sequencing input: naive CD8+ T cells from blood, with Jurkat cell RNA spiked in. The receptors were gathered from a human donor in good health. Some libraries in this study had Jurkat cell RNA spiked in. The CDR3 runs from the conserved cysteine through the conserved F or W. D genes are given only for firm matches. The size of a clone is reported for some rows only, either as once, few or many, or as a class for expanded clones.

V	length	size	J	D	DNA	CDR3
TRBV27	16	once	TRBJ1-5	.	TGTGCCAGCAGTCCCATTGGGACCGGAGGTTCCCAGCCCCAGCATTTT	CASSPIGTGGSQPQHF
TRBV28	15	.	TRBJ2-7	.	TGTGCCAGCAGAAGTGTGGCGGGGCCCGGCCACGAGCAGTACTTC	CASRSVAGPGHEQYF
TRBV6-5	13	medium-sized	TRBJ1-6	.	TGTGCCAGCTCGTCCGAGGGACCCCCATCCCTCCACTTT	CASSSEGPPSLHF
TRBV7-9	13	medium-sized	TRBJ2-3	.	TGTGCCAGCAGCTTCCCAGAAACAGATACGCAGTATTTT	CASSFPETDTQYF
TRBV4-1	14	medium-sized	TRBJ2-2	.	TGCGCCAGCATGGTCAGGGTGGACACCGGGGAGCTGTTTTTT	CASMVRVDTGELFF
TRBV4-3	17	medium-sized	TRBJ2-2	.	TGCGCCAGCAGCCAAGATCCCACAGGGTCGGTCACCGGGGAGCTGTTTTTT	CASSQDPTGSVTGELFF
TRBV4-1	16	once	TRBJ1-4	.	TGCGCCAGCAGCCAAGATCCGGACGTCTCTAATGAAAATCTGTTCTTT	CASSQDPDVSNENLFF
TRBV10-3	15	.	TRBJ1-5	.	TGTGCCATCAGTGAGTATGCCGGTGGGAATCCGCCCCAGCCTTTT	CAISEYAGGNPPQPF
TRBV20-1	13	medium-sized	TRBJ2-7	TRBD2	TGCAGTGCTAGAGCTAGCGGGGACTACGAGCAGTACTTC	CSARASGDYEQYF
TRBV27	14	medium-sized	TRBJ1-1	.	TGTGCCAGCAGTTTATCGAGGGGGTTCACTGAAGCTTTCTTT	CASSLSRGFTEAFF
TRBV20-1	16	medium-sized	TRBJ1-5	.	TGCAGTGCTAGAGATATTTCGACAGGCTCCAATCAGCCCCAGCATTTT	CSARDISTGSNQPQHF
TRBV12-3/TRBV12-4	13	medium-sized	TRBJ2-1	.	TGTGCCAGCAGTTTAGAGGAGCTCTGGGAGCAGTTCTTC	CASSLEELWEQFF
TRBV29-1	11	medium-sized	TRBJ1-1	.	TGCAGCGTTGAAAGGGACACTGAAGCTTTCTTT	CSVERDTEAFF
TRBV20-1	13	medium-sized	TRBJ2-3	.	TGCAGTGCTAGAGACCGTATAGTAGATACGCAGTATTTT	CSARDRIVDTQYF
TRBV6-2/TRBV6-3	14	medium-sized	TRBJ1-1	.	TGTGCCAGCAGTTACTTACAGGGCTGGACTGAAGCTTTCTTT	CASSYLQGWTEAFF
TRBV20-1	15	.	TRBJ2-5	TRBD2	TGCAGTGCTACAGCTAGCGGGAGGAGTGAAGAGACCCAGTACTTC	CSATASGRSEETQYF